A single sample is the source of the 19 T cell receptor beta chains below, sequenced in a study of blood T cell repertoires in COVID-19. TCRdb's table, derived via immunoSEQ multiplex PCR, lists solely in-frame clones and lacks some. Seen here are approximately 90,000 clones, about 80% observed once, and the top ten hold under 50%. Sample: peripheral blood. The source of these receptors is a human donor in a cohort sampled during active COVID-19.

This CDR3 reads CATPGQANTGELFF. The DNA for the CDR3 is TGTGCCACCCCGGGACAGGCGAACACCGGGGAGCTGTTTTTT. This rearrangement joins TRBV5-4 to TRBJ2-2; TRBD1 aligns across 8 bases. V lost 9 bases to trimming and J lost 0 bases; unmatched junction nucleotides: 4. The CDR3 contains 14 residues. CDR1 SGHNT and CDR2 YYREEE come from the germline V gene (reference sequence).

This clone was seen more than once but under ten times. V and J are TRBV4-3 and TRBJ2-1; 8 nucleotides align to TRBD2. This CDR3 contains 15 residues. Germline V gives CDR1 LGHNA, CDR2 YSLEER. Unmatched junction bases numbered 9, after V lost 2 bases and J lost 9 bases. DNA of the CDR3: TGCGCCAGCAGCCAATCGATAGCGGGATGGGCTGAGCAGTTCTTC. Amino acids: CASSQSIAGWAEQFF.

This clone has a handful of counts. The rearrangement links TRBV5-1 to TRBJ2-7, with 11 nucleotides matching TRBD2. Losses at the gene ends were 3 bases for V and 6 bases for J; bases not matched to a gene: 8. CDR1 SGHRS and CDR2 YFSETQ come from the germline V gene. This CDR3 is built from 15 residues. The CDR3 DNA reads as TGCGCCAGCAGCTCGCAAACTAGCGGGAGCTCCGAGCAGTACTTC. As protein: CASSSQTSGSSEQYF.

The count of this clone is one. The chain links TRBV14 to TRBJ2-3, with 9 bases matching TRBD2. Losses at the gene ends were 3 bases for V and 6 bases for J; bases not matched to a gene: 7. The CDR3 covers 15 residues. Looked up from germline, CDR1 is SGHDN and CDR2 is FVKESK. The CDR3 DNA follows: TGTGCCAGCAGCCAGGGGACTAGCAGGACCGATACGCAGTATTTT. It translates to CASSQGTSRTDTQYF.

This sequence joins TRBV18 and TRBJ2-2, with no clear D. Deletions cut 3 bases from V and 2 bases from J, with 10 bases between. The CDR3 is 15 residues long. Germline CDR1 and CDR2: KGHSH and LQKENI. The CDR3 DNA is TGTGCCAGCTCACCCCGAGGCGATAACACCGGGGAGCTGTTTTTT. Protein product: CASSPRGDNTGELFF.

The V gene is TRBV2, the J gene TRBJ1-6; TRBD1 might be the D (5 bases). V was shortened by 6 bases and J by 9 bases, with 18 bases between the two germline ends. There are 15 residues in the CDR3. CDR1 is SNHLY, CDR2 FYNNEI, per germline. The CDR3 nucleotides are TGTGCCAGCAGCGAGTTTTGGGCCCAGGGTTCACCCCTCCACTTT. Translated, it gives CASSEFWAQGSPLHF. Complete variable domain (other parts from reference TRBV2 and TRBJ1-6): EPEVTQTPSHQVTQMGQEVILRCVPISNHLYFYWYRQILGQKVEFLVSFYNNEISEKSEIFDDQFSVERPDGSNFTLKIRSTKLEDSAMYFCASSEFWAQGSPLHFGNGTRLTVT.

The V call is TRBV2, the J call TRBJ2-7, with 7 bases aligning to TRBD1. Per germline, CDR1 SNHLY and CDR2 FYNNEI. The CDR3 sequence is 13 residues long. V trimming: 5 bases; J trimming: 6 bases; junction bases outside the gene matches: 7. CDR3 nucleotide sequence: TGTGCCAGCAGTACAGGGGACCGGCGCGAGCAGTACTTC. It translates to CASSTGDRREQYF. Full variable domain (outside the CDR3, taken from reference TRBV2 and TRBJ2-7): EPEVTQTPSHQVTQMGQEVILRCVPISNHLYFYWYRQILGQKVEFLVSFYNNEISEKSEIFDDQFSVERPDGSNFTLKIRSTKLEDSAMYFCASSTGDRREQYFGPGTRLTVT.

V is TRBV4-1 and J is TRBJ2-7, with 9 bases lining up with TRBD1. The CDR3 contains 16 residues. V was clipped by 3 bases and J by 0 bases; unmatched bases: 6. The germline gives CDR1 MGHRA, CDR2 YSYEKL. In nucleotides, the CDR3 is TGCGCCAGCAGCCAGGCCGGGACAGGGAACTCCTACGAGCAGTACTTC. Translating gives CASSQAGTGNSYEQYF.

The chain is built from TRBV6-5 and TRBJ1-5; D gene unclear. The V end was cut by 5 bases, the J end by 6 bases, with 8 bases between. This CDR3 region has 12 residues. CDR1 and CDR2 (germline): MNHEY, SVGAGI. CDR3 bases: TGTGCCAGCAGTACTCCAGGTCAGCCCCAGCATTTT. Translating it yields CASSTPGQPQHF.

The chain recombines TRBV20-1 with TRBJ2-3, with D unresolved. V dropped 3 bases and J dropped 4 bases, with 14 bases sitting between them. Per the germline V gene, CDR1 is DFQATT and CDR2 is SNEGSKA (reference sequence). The length of the CDR3 is 14 residues. The CDR3 here is CSASLRVGSDTQYF. As DNA, the CDR3 is TGCAGTGCTAGTCTCCGAGTCGGTTCAGATACGCAGTATTTT.

Comments on this clone: Other DNA variants within this sample encode the same CDR3. CDR3 sequence: CASLWGAEAFF. The CDR3 DNA is TGTGCCAGCCTATGGGGGGCTGAAGCTTTCTTT. This sequence joins TRBV6-6 and TRBJ1-1, with D perhaps matching TRBD1 (5 bases). The CDR3 totals 11 residues. Between the trimmed V and J ends, which lost 8 bases and 6 bases, there was a span of 10 bases. Germline CDR1 and CDR2: MNHNY and SVGAGI (reference sequence).

The J gene is TRBJ2-6, the V gene TRBV4-3; D is possibly TRBD1 (5 bases). V lost 0 bases to trimming and J lost 0 bases, with 9 bases between them. This CDR3 is built from 17 residues. Germline lookup yields CDR1 LGHNA and CDR2 YSLEER. The CDR3 DNA reads TGCGCCAGCAGCCAAGATTGGGGCTACTCTGGGGCCAACGTCCTGACTTTC. As protein: CASSQDWGYSGANVLTF.

The chain is built from TRBV14 and TRBJ2-7; possible D gene TRBD2, 5 bases. CDR3 length: 14 residues. Germline assignment: CDR1 SGHDN and CDR2 FVKESK. V was cut by 1 base and J by 9 bases, with 16 bases left in between. CDR3 nucleotides: TGTGCCAGCAGCCAAGTGTCCGGGAATCATGGGCAGTACTTC. This sequence encodes CASSQVSGNHGQYF.

J is TRBJ2-3 and V is TRBV28, with D hard to call. The CDR3 is 14 amino acids. CDR1 MDHEN and CDR2 SYDVKM come from the germline V gene. V was clipped by 4 bases and J by 1 base, with 9 bases between them. CDR3 DNA: TGTGCCAGCAGTTCCAGGATCCGCACAGATACGCAGTATTTT. This gives the protein CASSSRIRTDTQYF.

This clone was picked up a small number of times. This rearrangement joins TRBV5-4 to TRBJ1-4; a possible D gene is TRBD1 (6 bases). Trimming removed 1 base at V and 8 bases at J, with 12 bases between. The CDR3 is 14 residues long. Germline V gene lookup returns CDR1 SGHNT and CDR2 YYREEE (reference sequence). The CDR3 nucleotides are TGTGCCAGCAGCTTGCAGGGGCCGAGGGAAAAACTGTTTTTT. Its translation: CASSLQGPREKLFF.

V usage is TRBV19 and J usage is TRBJ2-1; 9 bases line up with TRBD1. The V and J ends lost 3 bases and 9 bases, in that order; junction bases with no gene match: 12. The germline V gene encodes CDR1 LNHDA and CDR2 SQIVND (reference sequence). The CDR3 is made up of 16 amino acids. For the CDR3, the DNA is TGTGCCAGTAGTATTCAGCCGGGACAGGGAAAGTGTGAGCAGTTCTTC. Amino acids: CASSIQPGQGKCEQFF.

This chain uses TRBV28 with TRBJ2-2; the D gene is possibly TRBD2 (6 bases). The CDR3 has 15 residues. Looked up from germline, CDR1 is MDHEN and CDR2 is SYDVKM. The V end lost 3 bases, the J end lost 1 base, and 9 bases lay between the germline ends. The CDR3 loop is CASSFQTRNTGELFF. For the CDR3, the DNA is TGTGCCAGCAGTTTCCAGACTAGGAACACCGGGGAGCTGTTTTTT.

The rearrangement uses TRBV5-4 and TRBJ2-6; 8 nucleotides match TRBD1. The ends lost 0 bases at V and 2 bases at J; junction bases unmatched: 1. This CDR3 has 16 amino acids. Germline V gene sequence: CDR1 SGHNT, CDR2 YYREEE (reference sequence). As DNA, the CDR3 is TGTGCCAGCAGCTTGGGGGGACAGGCTGGGGCCAACGTCCTGACTTTC. Its translation is CASSLGGQAGANVLTF.

The V call is TRBV19, the J call TRBJ2-2; 9 nucleotides align to TRBD1. V shed 7 bases and J 3 bases; nucleotides not matched to a gene: 3. There are 14 residues in the CDR3. Per the germline V gene, CDR1 is LNHDA and CDR2 is SQIVND (reference sequence). The CDR3 DNA is TGTGCCAGTACCCGGGACAGGGACACCGGGGAGCTGTTTTTT. Translated, it gives CASTRDRDTGELFF. Using reference TRBV19 and TRBJ2-2 for the parts outside the CDR3, the full variable domain is DGGITQSPKYLFRKEGQNVTLSCEQNLNHDAMYWYRQDPGQGLRLIYYSQIVNDFQKGDIAEGYSVSREKKESFPLTVTSAQKNPTAFYLCASTRDRDTGELFFGEGSRLTVL.